The T cell receptor (beta chain) described here comes from a study of cytomegalovirus exposure and HLA in healthy donors. Concerning this clone itself: Its antigen is undetermined.

This CDR3 spans 13 amino acids. Trimming cost V 1 base and J 1 base, with 5 bases left between them. CDR1 is SGHNT, CDR2 YYREEE, per germline (reference sequence). PCR used 60 Vbeta primers and 13 Jbeta primers. Clones were read by immunoSEQ multiplex PCR, and TCRdb kept only the in-frame ones, dropping some. This repertoire comprises fewer than 150,000 clones; its ten largest clones make up roughly 2.5%. Study findings and constraints: Later on, a genetic analysis was performed. It linked a missense variant in DCLRE1C with V- and J-gene trimming of TCR beta. It was confirmed in vitro that a few of the CMV-associated chains were specific for CMV antigens. In a later analysis, HLA-associated beta chains showed higher expansion and lower generation probabilities than comparable chains. Productive status was seen about 90% or about 30% of the time for most TCR beta V segments in an earlier analysis.

This chain uses TRBV5-4 with TRBJ1-1; D is unresolved. This clonotype was sampled from a man aged 35-49 years in good health and CMV-seronegative. Sequenced sample: PBMCs. The CDR3 protein is CASSLKANTEAFF. CDR3 coding DNA: TGTGCCAGCAGCTTGAAAGCGAACACTGAAGCTTTCTTT. The whole variable domain, remainder taken from reference TRBV5-4 and TRBJ1-1, is ETGVTQSPTHLIKTRGQQVTLRCSSQSGHNTVSWYQQALGQGPQFIFQYYREEENGRGNFPPRFSGLQFPNYSSELNVNALELDDSALYLCASSLKANTEAFFGQGTRLTVV.